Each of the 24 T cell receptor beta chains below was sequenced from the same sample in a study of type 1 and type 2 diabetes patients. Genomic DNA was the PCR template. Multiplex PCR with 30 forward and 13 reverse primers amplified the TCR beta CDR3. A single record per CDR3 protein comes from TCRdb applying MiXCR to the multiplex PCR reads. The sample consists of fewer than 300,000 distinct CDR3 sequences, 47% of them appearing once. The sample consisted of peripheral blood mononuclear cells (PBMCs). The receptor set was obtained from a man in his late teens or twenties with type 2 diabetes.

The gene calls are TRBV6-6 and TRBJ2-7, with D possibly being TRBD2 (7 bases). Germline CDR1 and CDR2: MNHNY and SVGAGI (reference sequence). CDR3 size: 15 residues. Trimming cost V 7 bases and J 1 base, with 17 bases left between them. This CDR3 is CASTAGAGVSYEQYF. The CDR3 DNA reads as TGTGCCAGCACCGCGGGGGCGGGAGTTTCCTACGAGCAGTACTTC.

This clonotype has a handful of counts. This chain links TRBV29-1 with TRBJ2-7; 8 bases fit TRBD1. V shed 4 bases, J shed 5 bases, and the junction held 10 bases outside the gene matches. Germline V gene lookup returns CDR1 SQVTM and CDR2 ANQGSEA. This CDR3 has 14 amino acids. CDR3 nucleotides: TGCAGCGTTGCGTTTGTGGCAGGGGGCCACGAGCAGTACTTC. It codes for CSVAFVAGGHEQYF.

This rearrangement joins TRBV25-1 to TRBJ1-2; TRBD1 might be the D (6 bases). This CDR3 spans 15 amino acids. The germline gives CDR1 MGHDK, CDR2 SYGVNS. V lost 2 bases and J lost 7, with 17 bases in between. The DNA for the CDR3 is TGTGCCAGCAGTGAAACAGGGATAGGATCTAGTGGCTACACCTTC. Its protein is CASSETGIGSSGYTF.

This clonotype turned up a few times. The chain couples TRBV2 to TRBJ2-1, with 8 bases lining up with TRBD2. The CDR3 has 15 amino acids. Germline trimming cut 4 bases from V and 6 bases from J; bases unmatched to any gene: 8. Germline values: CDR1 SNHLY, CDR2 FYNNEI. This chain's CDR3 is CASSVGLALFNEQFF. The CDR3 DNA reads TGTGCCAGCAGTGTAGGACTAGCTCTCTTCAATGAGCAGTTCTTC.

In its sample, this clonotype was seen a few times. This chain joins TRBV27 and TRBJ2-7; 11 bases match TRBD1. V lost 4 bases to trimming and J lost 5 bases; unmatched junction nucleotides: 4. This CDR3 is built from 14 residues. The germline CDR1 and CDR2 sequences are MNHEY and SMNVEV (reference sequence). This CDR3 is CASSSGTGGHEQYF. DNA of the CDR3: TGTGCCAGCAGTTCCGGGACAGGGGGACACGAGCAGTACTTC.

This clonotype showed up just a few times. The CDR3 nucleotides read TGTGCCAGTAGTATTATGGCGGGGGGAGACACAGATACGCAGTATTTT. It translates to CASSIMAGGDTDTQYF. The gene calls are TRBV19 and TRBJ2-3; TRBD2 matches at 8 bases. V dropped 3 bases and J dropped 2; count of bases not matched to a gene: 7. Per germline, CDR1 LNHDA and CDR2 SQIVND (reference sequence). CDR3 length: 16 amino acids.

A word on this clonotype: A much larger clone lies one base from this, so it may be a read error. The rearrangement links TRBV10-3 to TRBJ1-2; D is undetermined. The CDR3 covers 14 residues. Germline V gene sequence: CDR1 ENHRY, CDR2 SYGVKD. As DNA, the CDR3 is TGTGCCATCAGTCCGACGGTTGGCGACTATGGCCACACCTTC. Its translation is CAISPTVGDYGHTF.

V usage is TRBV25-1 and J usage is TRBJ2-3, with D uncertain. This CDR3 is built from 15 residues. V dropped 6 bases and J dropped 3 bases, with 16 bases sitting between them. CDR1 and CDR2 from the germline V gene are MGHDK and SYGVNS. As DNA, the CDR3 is TGTGCCAGCAGCTCTACCGGAACTGGGACAGATACGCAGTATTTT. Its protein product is CASSSTGTGTDTQYF.

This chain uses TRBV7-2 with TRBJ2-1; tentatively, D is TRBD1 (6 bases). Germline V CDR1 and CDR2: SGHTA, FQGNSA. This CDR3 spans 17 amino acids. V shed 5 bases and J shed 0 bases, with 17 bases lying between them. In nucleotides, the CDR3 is TGTGCCAGCAGCCGTGTCTGGGGGCCGAGCTCCTACAATGAGCAGTTCTTC. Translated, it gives CASSRVWGPSSYNEQFF.

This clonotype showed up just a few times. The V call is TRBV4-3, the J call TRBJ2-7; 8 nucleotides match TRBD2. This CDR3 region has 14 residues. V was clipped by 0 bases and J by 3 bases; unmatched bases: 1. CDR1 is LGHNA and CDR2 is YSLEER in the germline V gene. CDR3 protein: CASSQESGGYEQYF. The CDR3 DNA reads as TGCGCCAGCAGCCAAGAAAGCGGGGGCTACGAGCAGTACTTC.

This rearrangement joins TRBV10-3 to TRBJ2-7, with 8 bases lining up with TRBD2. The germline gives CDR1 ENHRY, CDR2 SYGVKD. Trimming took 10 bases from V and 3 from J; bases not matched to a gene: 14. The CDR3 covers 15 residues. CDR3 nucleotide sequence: TGTGCCAGTAGTCCGCGGGGGGACGGATTCTACGAGCAGTACTTC. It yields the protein CASSPRGDGFYEQYF.

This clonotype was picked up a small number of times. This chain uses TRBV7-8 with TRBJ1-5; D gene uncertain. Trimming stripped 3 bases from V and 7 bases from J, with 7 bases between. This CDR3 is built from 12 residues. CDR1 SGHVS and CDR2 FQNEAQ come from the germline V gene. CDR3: CASSLGYQPQHF. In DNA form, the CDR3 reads TGTGCCAGCAGCTTGGGTTACCAGCCCCAGCATTTT.

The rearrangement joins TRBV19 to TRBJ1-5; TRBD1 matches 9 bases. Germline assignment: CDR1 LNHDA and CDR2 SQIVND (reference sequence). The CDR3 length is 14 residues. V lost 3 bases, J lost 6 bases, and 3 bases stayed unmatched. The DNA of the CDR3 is TGTGCCAGTAGTATGGACAGGGGAGGTCAGCCCCAGCATTTT. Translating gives CASSMDRGGQPQHF.

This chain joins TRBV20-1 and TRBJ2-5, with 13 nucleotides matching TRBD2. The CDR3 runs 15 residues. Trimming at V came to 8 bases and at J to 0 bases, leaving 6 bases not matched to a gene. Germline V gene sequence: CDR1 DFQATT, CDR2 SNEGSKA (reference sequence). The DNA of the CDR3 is TGCAGTACGAGACTAGCGGGGGGCGACCAAGAGACCCAGTACTTC. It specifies CSTRLAGGDQETQYF.

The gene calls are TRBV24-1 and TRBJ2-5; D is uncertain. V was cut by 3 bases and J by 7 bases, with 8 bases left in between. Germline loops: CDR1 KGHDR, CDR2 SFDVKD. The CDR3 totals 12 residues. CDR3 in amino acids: CATSDTTWTQYF. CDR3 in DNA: TGTGCCACCAGTGATACTACCTGGACCCAGTACTTC.

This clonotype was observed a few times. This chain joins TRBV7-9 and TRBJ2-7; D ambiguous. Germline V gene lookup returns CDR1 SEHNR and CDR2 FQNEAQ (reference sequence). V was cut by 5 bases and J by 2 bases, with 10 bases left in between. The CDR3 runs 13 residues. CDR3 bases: TGTGCCAGCAGCCGGACCGTGACCTACGAGCAGTACTTC. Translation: CASSRTVTYEQYF.

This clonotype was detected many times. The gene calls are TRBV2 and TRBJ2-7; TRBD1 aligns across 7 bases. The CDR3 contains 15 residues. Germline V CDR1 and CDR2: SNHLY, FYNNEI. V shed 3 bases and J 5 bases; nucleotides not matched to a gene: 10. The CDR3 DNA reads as TGTGCCAGCAGTGATTGGAGACAGGGTGTCCACGAGCAGTACTTC. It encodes CASSDWRQGVHEQYF.

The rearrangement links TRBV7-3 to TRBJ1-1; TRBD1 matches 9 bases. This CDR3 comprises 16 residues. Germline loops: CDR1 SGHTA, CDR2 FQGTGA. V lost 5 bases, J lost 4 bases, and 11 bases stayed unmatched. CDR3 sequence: CASSPRDRVRSTEAFF. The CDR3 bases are TGTGCCAGCAGCCCCCGGGACAGGGTTAGGAGCACTGAAGCTTTCTTT.

CDR3 residues: CASSAGTHQHF. The CDR3 DNA reads as TGTGCCAGCAGTGCCGGAACTCACCAGCATTTT. The V gene is TRBV12-3 or TRBV12-4, the J gene TRBJ1-5; D unresolved. The CDR3 is made up of 11 amino acids. The V gene lost 5 bases and the J gene lost 12 bases, with 11 bases spanning the gap.

CDR3 region: CSARTSGADTQYF. Here the CDR3 DNA reads TGCAGTGCTAGAACTAGCGGGGCAGATACGCAGTATTTT. This chain connects TRBV20-1 to TRBJ2-3, with 10 bases lining up with TRBD2. The CDR3 is made up of 13 amino acids. Germline V CDR1 and CDR2: DFQATT, SNEGSKA (reference sequence). The junction had 0 bases not matched to a gene; V was cut back by 2 bases and J by 4 bases.

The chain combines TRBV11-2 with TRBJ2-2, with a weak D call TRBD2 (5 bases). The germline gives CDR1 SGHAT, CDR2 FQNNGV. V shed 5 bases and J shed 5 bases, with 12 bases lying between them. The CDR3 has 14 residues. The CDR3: CASSQNKRTGELFF. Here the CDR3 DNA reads TGTGCCAGCAGCCAGAACAAGCGGACCGGGGAGCTGTTTTTT.

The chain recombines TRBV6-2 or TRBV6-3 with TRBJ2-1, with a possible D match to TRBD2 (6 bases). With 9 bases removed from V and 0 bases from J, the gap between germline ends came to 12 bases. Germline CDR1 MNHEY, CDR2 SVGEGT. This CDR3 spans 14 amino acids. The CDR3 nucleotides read TGTGCCAGTAAACGGGGGAGCTCCTACAATGAGCAGTTCTTC. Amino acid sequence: CASKRGSSYNEQFF.

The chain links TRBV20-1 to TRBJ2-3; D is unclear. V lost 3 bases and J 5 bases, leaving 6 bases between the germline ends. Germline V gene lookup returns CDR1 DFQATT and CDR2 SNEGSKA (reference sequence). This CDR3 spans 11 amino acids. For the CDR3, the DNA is TGCAGTGCTAGTCACGGAGATACGCAGTATTTT. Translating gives CSASHGDTQYF.

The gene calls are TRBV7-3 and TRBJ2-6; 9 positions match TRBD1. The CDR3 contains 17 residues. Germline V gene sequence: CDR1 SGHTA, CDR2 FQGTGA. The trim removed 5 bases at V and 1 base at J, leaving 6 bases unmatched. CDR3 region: CASSQQGARSGANVLTF. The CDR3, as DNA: TGTGCCAGCAGCCAACAGGGGGCGAGGTCTGGGGCCAACGTCCTGACTTTC.